A single count supports the clone carrying this T cell receptor (beta chain). What it binds is not known. Peripheral blood and lesional scalp punch biopsies were taken from alopecia areata patients. PBMCs were stained for CD3, CD4 and CD8, and CD4+ and CD8+ T cells were sorted. Reverse transcribed after extraction, RNA yielded cDNA as the sequencing template. Sequencing used immunoSEQ multiplex PCR; TCRdb keeps in-frame clones, though not all of them. The sample holds more than 95,000 clones, 45% to 50% seen once. This specimen comes from a study of CD8+ T cells in alopecia areata. J was trimmed by 3 bases and V by 4 bases; bases with no gene match: 5. CDR3 length: 16 residues. The germline V gene has CDR1 SGDLS and CDR2 YYNGEE. Study-level results: Scalp sample data also include resident alphabeta T cells from normal skin. Lesional scalp displayed greater clonality than normal scalp, most notably in alopecia totalis/universalis.

Specimen: NKG2D-low CD8+ T cells sorted from blood. The clonotype comes from a human donor with alopecia areata. The chain combines TRBV9 with TRBJ2-2; TRBD2 aligns across 11 bases. CDR3 residues: CASSPASGGYTGELFF. The CDR3 region has the DNA TGTGCCAGCAGCCCCGCTAGCGGGGGGTACACCGGGGAGCTGTTTTTT.